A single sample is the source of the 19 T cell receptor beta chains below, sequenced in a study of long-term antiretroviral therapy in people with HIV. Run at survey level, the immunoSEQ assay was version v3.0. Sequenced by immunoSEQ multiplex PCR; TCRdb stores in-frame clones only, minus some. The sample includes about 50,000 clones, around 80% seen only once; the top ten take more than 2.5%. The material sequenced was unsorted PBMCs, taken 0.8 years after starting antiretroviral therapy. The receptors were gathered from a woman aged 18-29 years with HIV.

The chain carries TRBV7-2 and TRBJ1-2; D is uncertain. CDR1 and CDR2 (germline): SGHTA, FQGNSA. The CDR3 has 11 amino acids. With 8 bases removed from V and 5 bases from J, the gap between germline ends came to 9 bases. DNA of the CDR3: TGTGCCAGCCAAGGCGGTTATGGCTACACCTTC. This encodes CASQGGYGYTF. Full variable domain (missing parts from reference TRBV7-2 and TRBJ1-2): GAGVSQSPSNKVTEKGKDVELRCDPISGHTALYWYRQSLGQGLEFLIYFQGNSAPDKSGLPSDRFSAERTGGSVSTLTIQRTQQEDSAVYLCASQGGYGYTFGSGTRLTVV.

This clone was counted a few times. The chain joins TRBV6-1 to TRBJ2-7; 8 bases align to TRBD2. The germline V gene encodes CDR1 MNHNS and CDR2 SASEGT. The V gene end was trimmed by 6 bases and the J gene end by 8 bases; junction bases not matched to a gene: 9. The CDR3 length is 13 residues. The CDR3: CASSPSGGWKQYF. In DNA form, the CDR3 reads TGTGCCAGCAGCCCGAGCGGGGGCTGGAAGCAGTACTTC.

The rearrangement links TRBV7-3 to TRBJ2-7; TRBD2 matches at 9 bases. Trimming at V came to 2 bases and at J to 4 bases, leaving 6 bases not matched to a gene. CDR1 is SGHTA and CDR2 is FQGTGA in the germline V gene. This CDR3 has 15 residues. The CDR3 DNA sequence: TGTGCCAGCAGCTTAGAGGCGGGAGGGCCTTACGAGCAGTACTTC. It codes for CASSLEAGGPYEQYF.

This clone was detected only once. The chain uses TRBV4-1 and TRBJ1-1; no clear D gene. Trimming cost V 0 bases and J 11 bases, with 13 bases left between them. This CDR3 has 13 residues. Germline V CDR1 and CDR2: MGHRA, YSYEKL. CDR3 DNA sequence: TGCGCCAGCAGCCAAGACTCCCCCGTGGGTGCTTTCTTT. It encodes CASSQDSPVGAFF.

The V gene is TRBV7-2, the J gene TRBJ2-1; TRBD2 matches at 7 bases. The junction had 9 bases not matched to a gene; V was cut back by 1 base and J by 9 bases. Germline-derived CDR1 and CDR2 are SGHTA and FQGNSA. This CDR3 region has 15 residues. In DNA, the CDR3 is TGTGCCAGCAGCTTAGAAACACGGCGGGAGACTGAGCAGTTCTTC. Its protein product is CASSLETRRETEQFF.

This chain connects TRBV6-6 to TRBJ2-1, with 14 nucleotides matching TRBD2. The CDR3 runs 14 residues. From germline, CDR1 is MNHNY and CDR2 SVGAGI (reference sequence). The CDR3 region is CPLRGTSGSREQFF. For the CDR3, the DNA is TGTCCCTTACGTGGGACTAGCGGGAGCCGGGAGCAGTTCTTC.

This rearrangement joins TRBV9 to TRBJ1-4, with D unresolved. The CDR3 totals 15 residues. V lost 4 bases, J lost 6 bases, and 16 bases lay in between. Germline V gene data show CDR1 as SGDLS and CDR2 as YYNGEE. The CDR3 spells CASSTRGGGDEKLFF. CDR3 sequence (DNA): TGTGCCAGCAGCACACGGGGTGGTGGGGATGAAAAACTGTTTTTT.

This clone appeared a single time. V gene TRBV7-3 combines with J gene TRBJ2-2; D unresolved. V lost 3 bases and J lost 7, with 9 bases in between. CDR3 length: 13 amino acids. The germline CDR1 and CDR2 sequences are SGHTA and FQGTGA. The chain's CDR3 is CASSFSQGGELFF. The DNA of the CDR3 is TGTGCCAGCAGCTTTTCCCAAGGCGGGGAGCTGTTTTTT.

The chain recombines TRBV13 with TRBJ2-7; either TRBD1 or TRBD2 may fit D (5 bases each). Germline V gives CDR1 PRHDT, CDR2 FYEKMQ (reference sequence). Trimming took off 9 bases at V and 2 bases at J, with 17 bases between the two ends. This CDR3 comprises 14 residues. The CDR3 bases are TGTGCCAGTGAGGACGGGGCATACCCCTACGAGCAGTACTTC. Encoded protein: CASEDGAYPYEQYF.

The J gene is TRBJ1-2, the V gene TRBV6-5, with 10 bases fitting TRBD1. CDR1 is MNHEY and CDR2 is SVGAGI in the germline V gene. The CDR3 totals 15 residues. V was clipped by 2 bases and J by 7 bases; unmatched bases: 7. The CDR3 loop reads CASSYRGQGIGGYTF. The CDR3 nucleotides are TGTGCCAGCAGTTACCGGGGACAGGGGATTGGTGGCTACACCTTC.

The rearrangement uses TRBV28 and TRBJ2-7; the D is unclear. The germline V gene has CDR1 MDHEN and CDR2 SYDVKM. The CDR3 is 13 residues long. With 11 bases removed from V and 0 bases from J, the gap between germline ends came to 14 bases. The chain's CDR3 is CACYSSGSYEQYF. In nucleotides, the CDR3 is TGTGCCTGCTATTCCAGTGGCTCCTACGAGCAGTACTTC.

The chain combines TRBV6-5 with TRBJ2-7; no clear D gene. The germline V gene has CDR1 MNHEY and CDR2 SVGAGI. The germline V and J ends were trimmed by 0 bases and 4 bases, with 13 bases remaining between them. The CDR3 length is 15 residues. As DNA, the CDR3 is TGTGCCAGCAGTTACTCGAGAGCAACCCCTTACGAGCAGTACTTC. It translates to CASSYSRATPYEQYF.

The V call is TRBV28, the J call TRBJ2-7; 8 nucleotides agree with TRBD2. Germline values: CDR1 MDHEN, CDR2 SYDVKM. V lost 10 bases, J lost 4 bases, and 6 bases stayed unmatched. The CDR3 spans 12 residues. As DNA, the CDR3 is TGTGCCACCGGACTAGCCGCGTACGAGCAGTACTTC. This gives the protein CATGLAAYEQYF.

This chain's CDR3 is CASSVEGAGYEQYF. The CDR3 DNA follows: TGTGCCAGCAGCGTAGAAGGGGCCGGGTACGAGCAGTACTTC. This chain links TRBV9 with TRBJ2-7; D may be TRBD1 (5 bases). Germline CDR1 and CDR2: SGDLS and YYNGEE. This CDR3 has 14 residues. V was shortened by 0 bases and J by 4 bases, with 11 bases between the two germline ends.

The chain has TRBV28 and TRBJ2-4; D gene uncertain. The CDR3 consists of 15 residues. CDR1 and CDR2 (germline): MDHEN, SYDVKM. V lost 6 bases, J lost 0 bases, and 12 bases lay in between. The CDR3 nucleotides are TGTGCCAGCAGCCCCTGGGTAGTAGCCAAAAACATTCAGTACTTC. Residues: CASSPWVVAKNIQYF.

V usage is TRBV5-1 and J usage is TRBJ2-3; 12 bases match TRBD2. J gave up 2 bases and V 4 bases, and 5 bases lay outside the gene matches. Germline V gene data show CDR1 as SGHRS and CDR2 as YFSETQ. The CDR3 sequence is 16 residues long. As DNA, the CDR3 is TGCGCCAGCAGCGAATGGACTAGCGGGATCACAGATACGCAGTATTTT. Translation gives CASSEWTSGITDTQYF.

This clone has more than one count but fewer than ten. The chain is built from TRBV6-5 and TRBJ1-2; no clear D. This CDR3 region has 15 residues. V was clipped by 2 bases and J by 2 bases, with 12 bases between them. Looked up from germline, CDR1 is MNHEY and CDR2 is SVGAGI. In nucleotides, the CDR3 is TGTGCCAGCAGTTACGGCCTTTACTCCAACTATGGCTACACCTTC. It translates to CASSYGLYSNYGYTF.

The CDR3 here is CASSPRRATSYEQYF. The CDR3 bases are TGTGCCAGCAGCCCTCGCAGGGCCACATCCTACGAGCAGTACTTC. The chain is built from TRBV9 and TRBJ2-7, with TRBD1 as a possible D gene (5 bases). The germline V gene encodes CDR1 SGDLS and CDR2 YYNGEE. This CDR3 has 15 residues. Trimming left V 4 bases short and J 1 base short, with 15 bases between.

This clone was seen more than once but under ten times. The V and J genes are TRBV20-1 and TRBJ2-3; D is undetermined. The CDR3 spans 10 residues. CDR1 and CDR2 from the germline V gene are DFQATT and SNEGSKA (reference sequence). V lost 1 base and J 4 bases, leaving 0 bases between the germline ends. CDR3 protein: CSARADTQYF. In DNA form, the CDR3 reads TGCAGTGCTAGAGCAGATACGCAGTATTTT.